This T cell receptor beta chain was found in a study of cytomegalovirus exposure and HLA in healthy donors. There are 13 residues in the CDR3. Trimming left V 0 bases short and J 8 bases short, with 13 bases between. CDR1 SQVTM and CDR2 ANQGSEA come from the germline V gene. PCR involved 60 Vbeta and 13 Jbeta primers. Measured with immunoSEQ multiplex PCR; TCRdb has only the in-frame clones, and not every one. The sample consists of approximately 170,000 clones, 75% to 90% of them appearing once. This TCR came from a woman between 45 and 65 years old in good health and CMV-seropositive. The J gene is TRBJ1-2, the V gene TRBV29-1; D perhaps matches TRBD1 (5 bases). Sequenced: PBMCs. DNA for the CDR3: TGCAGCGTTGAAGATCTCATAAGGGGCGGCTACACCTTC. It codes for CSVEDLIRGGYTF.